Below are 9 T cell receptor beta chains sequenced from a single sample in a study of immune evolution from preneoplasia to lung adenocarcinoma. Using immunoSEQ multiplex PCR, the repertoire was profiled, and TCRdb retains in-frame clones only, with some absent. This table holds around 9,900 clones, 70% to 90% found once. Input material: FFPE invasive lung adenocarcinoma tissue. Receptors originate from a person between 70 and 80 years old with invasive lung adenocarcinoma. Some clones in this sample may be carry-over from other donors' samples.

This chain joins TRBV29-1 and TRBJ1-2; possibly TRBD1 for D (5 bases). Germline values: CDR1 SQVTM, CDR2 ANQGSEA. CDR3 length: 12 residues. V lost 6 bases, J lost 2 bases, and 10 bases lay in between. This chain's CDR3 is CSVAGGNYGYTF. The CDR3 nucleotides read TGCAGCGTCGCGGGGGGGAACTATGGCTACACCTTC.

The chain combines TRBV18 with TRBJ1-1; maybe TRBD1 (6 bases). Per germline, CDR1 KGHSH and CDR2 LQKENI. The CDR3 is 14 amino acids. The V and J ends lost 0 bases and 1 base respectively, with 6 bases between them. The CDR3 bases are TGTGCCAGCTCACCACCGGGACAGAACACTGAAGCTTTCTTT. Protein product: CASSPPGQNTEAFF. The variable domain in full, completed from reference TRBV18 and TRBJ1-1, reads NAGVMQNPRHLVRRRGQEARLRCSPMKGHSHVYWYRQLPEEGLKFMVYLQKENIIDESGMPKERFSAEFPKEGPSILRIQQVVRGDSAAYFCASSPPGQNTEAFFGQGTRLTVV.

This clone was counted once. V and J are TRBV15 and TRBJ2-5, with TRBD2 identical over 12 bases. Per the germline V gene, CDR1 is LNHNV and CDR2 is YYDKDF (reference sequence). The V gene end was trimmed by 5 bases and the J gene end by 4 bases; junction bases not matched to a gene: 5. The CDR3 has 15 residues. The CDR3 DNA reads as TGTGCCACCAGCGCGGCTAGCGGGGGGGGAGAGACCCAGTACTTC. This translates into CATSAASGGGETQYF.

This clone was seen more than once but under ten times. Other DNA sequences within the sample encode an identical CDR3. This sequence joins TRBV7-2 and TRBJ2-1; TRBD1 might be the D (6 bases). CDR3 length equals 15 residues. Germline V lookup: CDR1 SGHTA, CDR2 FQGNSA. V gave up 1 base and J gave up 3 bases, with 10 bases separating them. Written as DNA, the CDR3 is TGTGCCAGCAGCTTAGAGGGACAAAGCTACAATGAGCAGTTCTTC. Encoded protein: CASSLEGQSYNEQFF.

The chain carries TRBV30 and TRBJ2-3, with a tentative D call TRBD2 (7 bases). The CDR3 has 15 residues. Per the germline V gene, CDR1 is GTSNPN and CDR2 is SVGIG (reference sequence). The V end was cut by 4 bases, the J end by 3 bases, with 17 bases between. CDR3: CAWNRGAIKTDTQYF. In DNA form, the CDR3 reads TGTGCCTGGAATCGGGGGGCTATTAAAACAGATACGCAGTATTTT.

The gene calls are TRBV20-1 and TRBJ2-1; D unresolved. The CDR3 is 11 amino acids. The V and J ends lost 6 bases and 3 bases respectively, with 6 bases between them. Germline-derived CDR1 and CDR2 are DFQATT and SNEGSKA (reference sequence). DNA of the CDR3: TGCAGTGCGCCAGACTACAATGAGCAGTTCTTC. The encoded protein is CSAPDYNEQFF.

This sequence joins TRBV14 and TRBJ2-7, with D maybe TRBD2 (6 bases). CDR3 length: 16 residues. The germline V gene encodes CDR1 SGHDN and CDR2 FVKESK. The V end lost 1 base, the J end lost 6 bases, and 19 bases lay between the germline ends. For the CDR3, the DNA is TGTGCCAGCAGCCAAGCCCTCGGGGGTCTTCGTGTCGAGCAGTACTTC. This sequence encodes CASSQALGGLRVEQYF.

This chain uses TRBV9 with TRBJ2-1; no definite D call. The CDR3 has 11 amino acids. V shed 3 bases and J shed 6 bases, with 4 bases lying between them. Per the germline V gene, CDR1 is SGDLS and CDR2 is YYNGEE. CDR3 sequence reads: CASSETNEQFF. The DNA for the CDR3 is TGTGCCAGCAGCGAAACCAATGAGCAGTTCTTC.

The gene calls are TRBV7-6 and TRBJ2-2; possibly TRBD2 for D (5 bases). Trimming left V 3 bases short and J 1 base short, with 9 bases between. Germline assignment: CDR1 SGHVS and CDR2 FNYEAQ. CDR3 length: 15 amino acids. The CDR3 DNA follows: TGTGCCAGCAGCTTCCGGGGATTGAACACCGGGGAGCTGTTTTTT. It yields the protein CASSFRGLNTGELFF.